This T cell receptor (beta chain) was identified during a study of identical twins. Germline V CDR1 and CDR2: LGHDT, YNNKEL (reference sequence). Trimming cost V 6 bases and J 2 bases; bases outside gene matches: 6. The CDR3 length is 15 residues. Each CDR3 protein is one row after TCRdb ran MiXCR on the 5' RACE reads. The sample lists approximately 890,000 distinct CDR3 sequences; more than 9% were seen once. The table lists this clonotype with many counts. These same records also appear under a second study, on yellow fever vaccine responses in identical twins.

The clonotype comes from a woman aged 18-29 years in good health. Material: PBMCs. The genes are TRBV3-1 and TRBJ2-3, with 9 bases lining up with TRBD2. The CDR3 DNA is TGTGCCAGCAGTCCGAGCGGGGGGTTCACAGATACGCAGTATTTT. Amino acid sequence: CASSPSGGFTDTQYF.